The text below deals with one T cell receptor beta chain. The sample comes from a study of OX40 agonist ivuxolimab in advanced cancers. The table came from immunoSEQ multiplex PCR; TCRdb's copy has only in-frame clones and leaves some out. The profile covers under 25,000 clones, with just over 85% appearing a single time and less than 15% taken by the ten largest. The CDR3 totals 15 residues. CDR1 is SGHTS, CDR2 YDEGEE, per germline. V lost 4 bases and J lost 2, with 10 bases in between. Sequencing was performed on CD4+ or CD8+ T cells sorted from blood, taken in a trial of the OX40 agonist ivuxolimab. V gene TRBV5-8 combines with J gene TRBJ2-6; possibly TRBD1 for D (5 bases). The clonotype was recovered from an adult with an advanced solid tumor such as melanoma, head and neck, liver or kidney cancer. The CDR3 DNA reads TGTGCCAGCAGCCTCCAGGGAACTGGGGCCAACGTCCTGACTTTC. Amino acid sequence: CASSLQGTGANVLTF.